Below, 3 T cell receptor beta chains from the same sample are listed, as sequenced in a study of neurological immune-mediated disorders. TCRdb used MiXCR to reprocess the 5' RACE reads, holding one entry per CDR3 protein. The data contain about 40,000 distinct CDR3 sequences, over 2% of them singletons. Input material: PBMCs. These receptor sequences come from a man in his fifties with multiple sclerosis.

This clonotype ranks as large. The chain has TRBV20-1 and TRBJ2-2; TRBD1 aligns across 8 bases. The CDR3 runs 15 residues. Looked up from germline, CDR1 is DFQATT and CDR2 is SNEGSKA (reference sequence). Trimming removed 6 bases from V and 5 bases from J; junction bases left unmatched: 11. The CDR3 coding sequence is TGCAGTGCCCGAAACCCGGGACAGGAAACCGGGGAGCTGTTTTTT. Its protein is CSARNPGQETGELFF.

There are many counts of this clonotype. The chain has TRBV11-2 and TRBJ1-5; weak D call: TRBD1 (5 bases). The length of the CDR3 is 15 residues. The ends were cut back, 5 bases at V and 3 bases at J, with 14 bases in the middle. Germline values: CDR1 SGHAT, CDR2 FQNNGV. CDR3 DNA: TGTGCCAGCAGCCGGGGCCTCGGTATCAATCAGCCCCAGCATTTT. This sequence encodes CASSRGLGINQPQHF.

This clonotype was seen many times. The rearrangement uses TRBV5-1 and TRBJ2-3; D remains ambiguous. Germline loops: CDR1 SGHRS, CDR2 YFSETQ. The CDR3 totals 14 residues. The ends were cut back, 3 bases at V and 1 base at J, with 9 bases in the middle. CDR3 DNA sequence: TGCGCCAGCAGCTCCTTCTTAGGCACAGATACGCAGTATTTT. As protein: CASSSFLGTDTQYF.